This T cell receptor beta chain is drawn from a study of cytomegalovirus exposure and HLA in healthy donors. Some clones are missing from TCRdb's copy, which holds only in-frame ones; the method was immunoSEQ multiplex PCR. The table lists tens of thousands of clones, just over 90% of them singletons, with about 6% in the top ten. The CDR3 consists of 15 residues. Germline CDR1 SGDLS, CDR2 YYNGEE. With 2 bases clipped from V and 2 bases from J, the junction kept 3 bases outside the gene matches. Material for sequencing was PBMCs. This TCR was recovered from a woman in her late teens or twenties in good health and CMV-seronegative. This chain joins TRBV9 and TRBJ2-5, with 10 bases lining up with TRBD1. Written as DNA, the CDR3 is TGTGCCAGCAGCGTCGACAGGGGGCAGCAAGAGACCCAGTACTTC. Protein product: CASSVDRGQQETQYF. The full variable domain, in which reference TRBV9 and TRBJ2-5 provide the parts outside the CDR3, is DSGVTQTPKHLITATGQRVTLRCSPRSGDLSVYWYQQSLDQGLQFLIQYYNGEERAKGNILERFSAQQFPDLHSELNLSSLELGDSALYFCASSVDRGQQETQYFGPGTRLLVL.